These T cell receptor beta chains were read from a single sample in a study of cytomegalovirus exposure and HLA in healthy donors. Profiling relied on immunoSEQ multiplex PCR, and the TCRdb table lists in-frame clones only, not all of them. In total, the table holds 60,000 to 100,000 clones. What was sequenced was PBMCs. These receptors originate from a man under 40 in good health and CMV-seronegative. CDR3s include the opening cysteine and the closing phenylalanine or tryptophan. A D gene is named only where the DNA matches it firmly.

CDR3: CASAPTTGRGEQYF
DNA: TGTGCCAGCGCCCCTACGACAGGGCGAGGAGAGCAGTACTTC
V: TRBV27
D: TRBD1
J: TRBJ2-7

CDR3: CASRPHGLPGEYEQYF
DNA: TGTGCCAGCAGACCTCACGGCTTACCCGGGGAGTACGAGCAGTACTTC
V: TRBV27
D: -
J: TRBJ2-7

CDR3: CASSPDRVGRNTEAFF
DNA: TGCGCCAGCAGCCCTGACAGGGTAGGACGTAACACTGAAGCTTTCTTT
V: TRBV5-1
D: TRBD1
J: TRBJ1-1

CDR3: CATRTWGQNTEAFF
DNA: TGTGCCACTCGGACTTGGGGACAAAACACTGAAGCTTTCTTT
V: TRBV6-5
D: -
J: TRBJ1-1

CDR3: CASSQRSGDTEAFF
DNA: TGCGCCAGCAGCCAAAGGTCAGGGGACACTGAAGCTTTCTTT
V: TRBV4-1
D: -
J: TRBJ1-1

CDR3: CASSEEGGLGQFF
DNA: TGTGCCAGTAGTGAAGAGGGGGGGCTAGGGCAGTTCTTC
V: TRBV6-1
D: -
J: TRBJ2-1

CDR3: CASSNDGQSYEQYF
DNA: TGTGCCAGCAGCAACGACGGACAGTCCTACGAGCAGTACTTC
V: TRBV9
D: -
J: TRBJ2-7

CDR3: CASSLDRNTEAFF
DNA: TGTGCCAGCAGCCTGGACAGGAACACTGAAGCTTTCTTT
V: TRBV6-6
D: -
J: TRBJ1-1

CDR3: CASSLTKLGETQYF
DNA: TGTGCCAGCAGCCTTACTAAACTAGGGGAGACCCAGTACTTC
V: TRBV14
D: -
J: TRBJ2-5

CDR3: CASSLGAWEKLFF
DNA: TGTGCCAGCAGTTTAGGGGCTTGGGAAAAACTGTTTTTT
V: TRBV27
D: -
J: TRBJ1-4

CDR3: CASRVKSGRGGTDTQYF
DNA: TGTGCCAGCAGGGTAAAGTCGGGGCGGGGCGGCACAGATACGCAGTATTTT
V: TRBV11-2
D: -
J: TRBJ2-3

CDR3: CASSTGDLNYGYTF
DNA: TGTGCCAGCAGCACAGGAGACCTAAACTATGGCTACACCTTC
V: TRBV7-9
D: -
J: TRBJ1-2

CDR3: CASSFGRGSNYGYTF
DNA: TGTGCCAGCAGCTTTGGCAGAGGATCTAACTATGGCTACACCTTC
V: TRBV5-5
D: -
J: TRBJ1-2

CDR3: CAISELGGKSNQPQHF
DNA: TGTGCCATCAGTGAATTAGGGGGAAAGAGCAATCAGCCCCAGCATTTT
V: TRBV10-3
D: -
J: TRBJ1-5

CDR3: CASSLRQGIHEQYF
DNA: TGTGCCAGCAGCTTACGACAGGGTATACACGAGCAGTACTTC
V: TRBV7-2
D: TRBD1
J: TRBJ2-7

CDR3: CASSVAPTGGREQYF
DNA: TGTGCCAGCAGCGTAGCCCCGACAGGGGGGCGCGAGCAGTACTTC
V: TRBV9
D: TRBD1
J: TRBJ2-7

CDR3: CASSLSGTSRHEQFF
DNA: TGTGCCAGCAGTTTATCCGGGACTAGTCGCCATGAGCAGTTCTTC
V: TRBV2
D: TRBD2
J: TRBJ2-1

CDR3: CASSGPFAWEGSNEQFF
DNA: TGTGCCAGCAGCGGTCCGTTTGCGTGGGAGGGCTCAAATGAGCAGTTCTTC
V: TRBV4-2
D: TRBD2
J: TRBJ2-1

CDR3: CASRKTGGDWWGYTF
DNA: TGTGCCAGCAGGAAGACAGGGGGAGACTGGTGGGGCTACACCTTC
V: TRBV6-5
D: TRBD1
J: TRBJ1-2

CDR3: CASSQETGTGLYEQYF
DNA: TGTGCCAGCAGCCAAGAAACCGGGACAGGGCTCTACGAGCAGTACTTC
V: TRBV4-2
D: TRBD1
J: TRBJ2-7

CDR3: CATSRDSGTVPYGYTF
DNA: TGTGCCACCAGCAGAGATAGTGGGACAGTTCCCTATGGCTACACCTTC
V: TRBV15
D: TRBD1
J: TRBJ1-2

CDR3: CASSLFSGTASHQETQYF
DNA: TGTGCCAGCAGTTTATTTTCGGGGACTGCATCTCACCAAGAGACCCAGTACTTC
V: TRBV27
D: -
J: TRBJ2-5

CDR3: CASSPLGLGEQFF
DNA: TGTGCCAGCTCACCCTTGGGACTGGGTGAGCAGTTCTTC
V: TRBV18
D: -
J: TRBJ2-1

CDR3: CASSVSGNSGNTIYF
DNA: TGTGCCAGCAGCGTGTCGGGAAACTCTGGAAACACCATATATTTT
V: TRBV6-5
D: -
J: TRBJ1-3

CDR3: CASSPGTGISNQPQHF
DNA: TGTGCCAGCTCCCCCGGGACAGGGATAAGCAATCAGCCCCAGCATTTT
V: TRBV18
D: TRBD1
J: TRBJ1-5

CDR3: CASRERGGDYEQYF
DNA: TGTGCCAGCAGAGAAAGGGGGGGGGACTACGAGCAGTACTTC
V: TRBV5-4
D: -
J: TRBJ2-7

CDR3: CASRPDRAATEAFF
DNA: TGTGCCAGCAGACCCGACAGGGCCGCCACTGAAGCTTTCTTT
V: TRBV5-8
D: TRBD1
J: TRBJ1-1

CDR3: CASSLFLGGVVETQYF
DNA: TGTGCCAGCAGTTTATTTCTCGGCGGTGTGGTAGAGACCCAGTACTTC
V: TRBV28
D: -
J: TRBJ2-5

CDR3: CSARGGETQYF
DNA: TGCAGTGCTAGAGGCGGAGAGACCCAGTACTTC
V: TRBV20-1
D: -
J: TRBJ2-5

CDR3: CASSPGLNYGYTF
DNA: TGTGCCAGCAGCCCCGGACTTAACTATGGCTACACCTTC
V: TRBV11-2
D: -
J: TRBJ1-2

CDR3: CASSLAGEGVAFF
DNA: TGTGCCAGCAGCTTGGCGGGGGAAGGGGTAGCTTTCTTT
V: TRBV11-2
D: -
J: TRBJ1-1

CDR3: CASRITSGPLNEQYF
DNA: TGTGCCAGCAGAATAACTAGCGGACCCCTTAACGAGCAGTACTTC
V: TRBV6-6
D: TRBD2
J: TRBJ2-7

CDR3: CASSPSVTAVDEQFF
DNA: TGTGCCAGCTCACCATCAGTCACAGCCGTGGATGAGCAGTTCTTC
V: TRBV18
D: -
J: TRBJ2-1

CDR3: CAITPRGGTGELFF
DNA: TGTGCCATCACCCCGCGCGGGGGAACCGGGGAGCTGTTTTTT
V: TRBV10-3
D: TRBD2
J: TRBJ2-2

CDR3: CASSRTGDYGYTF
DNA: TGTGCCAGCAGTAGGACAGGGGACTATGGCTACACCTTC
V: TRBV11-2
D: TRBD1
J: TRBJ1-2

CDR3: CAIKGQGNEQPQHF
DNA: TGTGCCATCAAAGGACAGGGGAATGAGCAGCCCCAGCATTTT
V: TRBV10-3
D: TRBD1
J: TRBJ1-5

CDR3: CASSLANAPDGYTF
DNA: TGCGCCAGCAGCTTGGCGAATGCGCCGGATGGCTACACCTTC
V: TRBV5-1
D: -
J: TRBJ1-2

CDR3: CASTPGSYQETQYF
DNA: TGCGCCAGCACCCCTGGGAGCTATCAAGAGACCCAGTACTTC
V: TRBV5-1
D: -
J: TRBJ2-5

CDR3: CASSVGQGTEAFF
DNA: TGTGCCAGCAGCGTAGGGCAGGGCACTGAAGCTTTCTTT
V: TRBV9
D: -
J: TRBJ1-1

CDR3: CASSLTANYGYTF
DNA: TGTGCCAGCAGCTTAACAGCTAACTATGGCTACACCTTC
V: TRBV7-9
D: -
J: TRBJ1-2

CDR3: CAIGEGRQIQYF
DNA: TGTGCCATAGGGGAAGGGCGCCAAATTCAGTACTTC
V: TRBV10-3
D: -
J: TRBJ2-4

CDR3: CASSQDRPIAGENSYNEQFF
DNA: TGCGCCAGCAGCCAAGATCGACCAATAGCGGGGGAGAACTCCTACAATGAGCAGTTCTTC
V: TRBV4-1
D: TRBD2
J: TRBJ2-1

CDR3: CASSTMGGENYGYTF
DNA: TGTGCCAGCTCCACCATGGGGGGTGAGAACTATGGCTACACCTTC
V: TRBV18
D: -
J: TRBJ1-2

CDR3: CASSPAGQEAAEAFF
DNA: TGTGCCAGCAGCCCAGCGGGACAGGAGGCGGCTGAAGCTTTCTTT
V: TRBV7-9
D: TRBD1
J: TRBJ1-1

CDR3: CASSRTSGRVYEQYF
DNA: TGTGCCAGCAGTCGAACTAGCGGGAGAGTCTACGAGCAGTACTTC
V: TRBV27
D: TRBD2
J: TRBJ2-7

CDR3: CASSLMGQTQETQYF
DNA: TGCGCCAGCAGCTTGATGGGACAGACTCAAGAGACCCAGTACTTC
V: TRBV5-1
D: TRBD1
J: TRBJ2-5

CDR3: CASIRDRSYEQYF
DNA: TGTGCCAGCATCCGGGACAGGTCCTACGAGCAGTACTTC
V: TRBV2
D: TRBD1
J: TRBJ2-7

CDR3: CASSQERGASDTQYF
DNA: TGTGCCAGCAGCCAAGAGCGGGGGGCCAGTGATACGCAGTATTTT
V: TRBV4-2
D: TRBD2
J: TRBJ2-3

CDR3: CASSFTERVSYEQYF
DNA: TGTGCCAGCAGCTTCACCGAGCGGGTCTCCTACGAGCAGTACTTC
V: TRBV11-3
D: -
J: TRBJ2-7

CDR3: CASSLGTGTPFYEQYF
DNA: TGTGCCAGCAGTTTGGGTACCGGGACTCCTTTCTACGAGCAGTACTTC
V: TRBV27
D: -
J: TRBJ2-7

CDR3: CASSSLTSGGNYNEQFF
DNA: TGTGCCAGCAGCTCCCTCACTAGCGGGGGGAACTACAATGAGCAGTTCTTC
V: TRBV7-2
D: TRBD2
J: TRBJ2-1

CDR3: CASSLGGGTGETEAFF
DNA: TGTGCCAGCAGCTTGGGAGGGGGGACAGGGGAAACTGAAGCTTTCTTT
V: TRBV5-5
D: TRBD1
J: TRBJ1-1

CDR3: CASMDRVVYGQPQHF
DNA: TGTGCCAGCATGGACAGGGTAGTGTACGGACAGCCCCAGCATTTT
V: TRBV2
D: TRBD1
J: TRBJ1-5